These 20 T cell receptor beta chains came from one sample sequenced in a study of blood T cells in healthy people across ages. With a J-beta primer mix and a sample-barcoded 5' primer, a second PCR ran about 7 to 11 cycles. Via MiXCR, TCRdb re-called the 5' RACE reads, giving one row per CDR3 protein. The data show approximately 2,000,000 distinct CDR3 sequences, with more than 35% seen just once and 20% to 25% held by the top ten. The sample was blood. These receptor sequences come from a human donor in good health.

The chain carries TRBV6-1 and TRBJ1-2; a possible D gene is TRBD1 (6 bases). Germline lookup yields CDR1 MNHNS and CDR2 SASEGT. The CDR3 has 15 amino acids. V lost 0 bases, J lost 4 bases, and 12 bases lay in between. CDR3 coding DNA: TGTGCCAGCAGTGAAGCGACAGGCAGGGGCTATGGCTACACCTTC. Residues: CASSEATGRGYGYTF.

This clonotype was observed a handful of times. The chain is built from TRBV29-1 and TRBJ2-3; D call uncertain. Germline CDR1 reads SQVTM; CDR2 reads ANQGSEA. The V gene lost 4 bases and the J gene lost 2 bases, with 13 bases spanning the gap. This CDR3 spans 14 amino acids. The CDR3 sequence is CSVGSFAATDTQYF. In nucleotides, the CDR3 is TGCAGCGTTGGATCGTTCGCGGCCACAGATACGCAGTATTTT.

The rearrangement links TRBV6-2 or TRBV6-3 to TRBJ2-1; possibly TRBD1 for D (6 bases). From germline, CDR1 is MNHEY and CDR2 SVGEGT. V was clipped by 2 bases and J by 5 bases, with 16 bases between them. This CDR3 is built from 16 residues. This CDR3 is CASSYALGAGDNEQFF. CDR3 sequence (DNA): TGTGCCAGCAGTTACGCTTTGGGGGCCGGAGACAATGAGCAGTTCTTC.

In this sample, this clonotype turned up a few times. The gene calls are TRBV20-1 and TRBJ2-3; D is possibly TRBD2 (5 bases). Between the trimmed V and J ends, which lost 3 bases and 1 base, there was a span of 17 bases. CDR1 and CDR2 from the germline V gene are DFQATT and SNEGSKA (reference sequence). This CDR3 region has 16 residues. CDR3 residues: CSARAFRDQRTDTQYF. Here the CDR3 DNA reads TGCAGTGCTAGGGCGTTCCGGGATCAACGCACAGATACGCAGTATTTT.

Points on this clonotype: The junction does not match germline at one end; this may be a read error. This chain connects TRBV7-2 to TRBJ1-1; D ambiguous. This CDR3 is built from 14 residues. Germline V gene sequence: CDR1 SGHTA, CDR2 FQGNSA. CDR3 sequence reads: CASSLPGMRTEVFF. CDR3 in DNA: TGTGCCAGCAGCTTACCGGGAATGAGAACTGAAGTTTTCTTT. Full variable domain (remainder filled in from reference TRBV7-2 and TRBJ1-1): GAGVSQSPSNKVTEKGKDVELRCDPISGHTALYWYRQSLGQGLEFLIYFQGNSAPDKSGLPSDRFSAERTGGSVSTLTIQRTQQEDSAVYLCASSLPGMRTEVFFGQGTRLTVV.

This clonotype has only a few counts. The rearrangement joins TRBV29-1 to TRBJ2-7; D assignment may be TRBD1 or TRBD2 (5 bases each). Trimming cost V 0 bases and J 3 bases, with 15 bases left between them. Germline assignment: CDR1 SQVTM and CDR2 ANQGSEA. The CDR3 totals 15 residues. The CDR3 here is CSVEDRSRDHYEQYF. The CDR3 region has the DNA TGCAGCGTTGAAGATCGGAGCAGGGACCACTACGAGCAGTACTTC.

Here the CDR3 reads CASSLRSFGSYEQYF. CDR3 DNA sequence: TGTGCCAGCAGCTTAAGGTCGTTCGGCTCCTACGAGCAGTACTTC. This rearrangement joins TRBV7-2 to TRBJ2-7; D gene ambiguous. CDR3 length: 15 amino acids. Germline assignment: CDR1 SGHTA and CDR2 FQGNSA. The V gene lost 2 bases and the J gene lost 0 bases, with 11 bases spanning the gap.

This clonotype came up a few times. The V gene is TRBV20-1, the J gene TRBJ1-2; D is perhaps TRBD1 (5 bases). Trimming took 5 bases from V and 4 from J, leaving 14 bases between them. This CDR3 is 13 amino acids long. Per germline, CDR1 DFQATT and CDR2 SNEGSKA (reference sequence). The DNA for the CDR3 is TGCAGTGCTTTTCCGGGACTCTTCTATGGCTACACCTTC. Translating gives CSAFPGLFYGYTF.

The DNA for the CDR3 is TGCAGCGTTGTGATGGCTGGCGGGGGGGAGCAGTTCTTC. Translating it yields CSVVMAGGGEQFF. The chain couples TRBV29-1 to TRBJ2-1; 8 bases are a match to TRBD2. Germline V gene sequence: CDR1 SQVTM, CDR2 ANQGSEA. The CDR3 is 13 residues long. With 4 bases clipped from V and 10 bases from J, the junction kept 9 bases outside the gene matches.

This clonotype was seen more than once but under ten times. The chain employs TRBV12-3 or TRBV12-4 and TRBJ2-1; TRBD1 aligns across 10 bases. This CDR3 region has 15 residues. V trimming: 5 bases; J trimming: 6 bases; junction bases outside the gene matches: 7. The CDR3 here is CASSVTGGWTNEQFF. DNA for the CDR3: TGTGCCAGCAGTGTGACAGGGGGCTGGACCAATGAGCAGTTCTTC.

The chain links TRBV15 to TRBJ2-1; D is possibly TRBD2 (5 bases). Trimming removed 6 bases from V and 3 bases from J, with 15 bases in between. This CDR3 is built from 15 residues. Germline V CDR1 and CDR2: LNHNV, YYDKDF (reference sequence). The CDR3 is CATRRPGGFYNEQFF. The CDR3 DNA reads as TGTGCCACCAGGCGACCAGGCGGGTTCTACAATGAGCAGTTCTTC.

This clonotype showed up many times. J is TRBJ2-5 and V is TRBV29-1; 7 nucleotides line up with TRBD2. This CDR3 comprises 12 residues. The V gene's germline CDR1 is SQVTM and CDR2 ANQGSEA. Trimming at V came to 5 bases and at J to 2 bases, leaving 2 bases not matched to a gene. The CDR3 loop reads CSVREGQETQYF. As DNA, the CDR3 is TGCAGCGTTAGGGAGGGGCAAGAGACCCAGTACTTC.

V and J are TRBV6-6 and TRBJ2-3, with 8 nucleotides matching TRBD1. J was trimmed by 5 bases and V by 8 bases; bases with no gene match: 9. Germline V CDR1 and CDR2: MNHNY, SVGAGI (reference sequence). There are 14 residues in the CDR3. In nucleotides, the CDR3 is TGTGCCAGCGCTGGACAGGGTAAAGGAGATACGCAGTATTTT. Translating it yields CASAGQGKGDTQYF.

The chain has TRBV11-2 and TRBJ2-3; no clear D gene. The CDR3 has 15 amino acids. Trimming took off 5 bases at V and 0 bases at J, with 12 bases between the two ends. Looked up from germline, CDR1 is SGHAT and CDR2 is FQNNGV. The CDR3 region is CASSIPASSTDTQYF. CDR3 nucleotide sequence: TGTGCCAGCAGCATACCAGCCTCTAGCACAGATACGCAGTATTTT.

CDR3 in amino acids: CASSQDIWGAYEQYF. CDR3 sequence (DNA): TGCGCCAGCAGCCAAGACATTTGGGGGGCCTACGAGCAGTACTTC. V usage is TRBV4-3 and J usage is TRBJ2-1, with D perhaps TRBD2 (6 bases). Matching the DNA end better, TRBJ2-7 makes the J call doubtful. The CDR3 contains 15 residues. Germline lookup yields CDR1 LGHNA and CDR2 YSLEER.

The gene calls are TRBV4-3 and TRBJ1-1; unclear D gene. The CDR3 runs 15 residues. Germline values: CDR1 LGHNA, CDR2 YSLEER. Deletions cut 3 bases from V and 3 bases from J, with 14 bases between. As DNA, the CDR3 is TGCGCCAGCAGCCACATTTTAAGTCTGGACACTGAAGCTTTCTTT. This translates into CASSHILSLDTEAFF.

J is TRBJ2-7 and V is TRBV10-3; D unresolved. The CDR3 covers 12 residues. The germline V and J ends were trimmed by 2 bases and 7 bases, with 9 bases remaining between them. Per germline, CDR1 ENHRY and CDR2 SYGVKD. The CDR3 spells CAISEGPDEQYF. CDR3 coding DNA: TGTGCCATCAGTGAGGGCCCGGATGAGCAGTACTTC.

With regard to this clonotype: At one boundary the junction diverges from the germline segment, which might be a read error. The chain combines TRBV6-5 with TRBJ1-5; perhaps TRBD1 as D (5 bases). Germline V lookup: CDR1 MNHEY, CDR2 SVGAGI. The CDR3 consists of 14 residues. CDR3 DNA: TGTACCAGCAGTAGAGGACACCGAAATCAGCCCCAGCATTTT. Protein product: CTSSRGHRNQPQHF.

The chain carries TRBV27 and TRBJ1-6, with TRBD1 matching 8 bases. Germline V lookup: CDR1 MNHEY, CDR2 SMNVEV (reference sequence). Trimming removed 6 bases from V and 9 bases from J; junction bases left unmatched: 7. The CDR3 is made up of 14 amino acids. DNA of the CDR3: TGTGCCAGCAGAATAACAGGGGGTGCTTCACCCCTCCACTTT. Encoded protein: CASRITGGASPLHF.

This rearrangement joins TRBV29-1 to TRBJ2-1; D is unresolved. Trimming removed 2 bases from V and 0 bases from J, with 8 bases in between. Germline V CDR1 and CDR2: SQVTM, ANQGSEA. CDR3 size: 14 residues. This CDR3 reads CSVEKRSSYNEQFF. CDR3 nucleotide sequence: TGCAGCGTTGAAAAGAGGAGCTCCTACAATGAGCAGTTCTTC.